Listed below are T cell receptor beta chains from one sample, sequenced in a study of tumor and adjacent non-tumor tissue in lung cancer. Each CDR3 protein is one row after TCRdb ran MiXCR on the multiplex PCR reads. The sample consists of 90,000 to 100,000 distinct CDR3 sequences, about 80% of them appearing once. Sequencing was carried out using distant non-tumor lung tissue. The source of these receptors is a man aged 55 to 69 with small cell lung cancer. Each CDR3 is given with its conserved first and last residue. Fields, in order: J gene, clone size, D gene, V gene, CDR3 protein, CDR3 DNA. A D gene is named only where the DNA matches it firmly. A clone size is listed for some rows: how often the clone was seen (once, few, many), or a class if it is expanded.

j_gene: TRBJ2-2
abundance: few
d_gene: TRBD1
v_gene: TRBV12-3/TRBV12-4
CDR3aa: CASSSQGASTWELFF
CDR3nt: TGTGCCAGCAGTTCACAGGGGGCGAGCACCTGGGAGCTATTTTTT

j_gene: TRBJ2-3
abundance: NA
d_gene: TRBD2
v_gene: TRBV12-3/TRBV12-4
CDR3aa: CVSNPRGLTGDTQYF
CDR3nt: TGTGTCAGCAATCCTAGGGGACTAACGGGAGATACGCAGTATTTT

j_gene: TRBJ2-5
abundance: NA
d_gene: NA
v_gene: TRBV5-4
CDR3aa: CASSFTEIQYF
CDR3nt: TGCGCCAGCAGCTTCACAGAGATCCAGTACTTC

j_gene: TRBJ2-3
abundance: NA
d_gene: TRBD1
v_gene: TRBV6-1
CDR3aa: CASSYGTGPAATQYF
CDR3nt: TGTGCCAGCAGCTACGGGACAGGGCCCGCCGCGACGCAATATTTT

j_gene: TRBJ1-1
abundance: NA
d_gene: TRBD1
v_gene: TRBV11-2
CDR3aa: CVSSITGGVGRNTEAFF
CDR3nt: TGTGTGAGCAGCATAACAGGGGGCGTGGGTAGGAACACTGAAGCTTTCTTT

j_gene: TRBJ2-1
abundance: NA
d_gene: TRBD2
v_gene: TRBV12-3/TRBV12-4
CDR3aa: CASNTGDYNNEQFF
CDR3nt: TGTGCCAGCAATACCGGGGACTACAACAATGAGCAGTTCTTC

j_gene: TRBJ2-1
abundance: NA
d_gene: NA
v_gene: TRBV11-2
CDR3aa: CATRLQQNEQFF
CDR3nt: TGTGCCACCAGGTTACAACAAAATGAGCAGTTCTTC

j_gene: TRBJ2-1
abundance: NA
d_gene: NA
v_gene: TRBV11-1
CDR3aa: CVSSLALATNNEQFF
CDR3nt: TGTGTCAGCAGCTTAGCGCTAGCGACGAACAATGAGCAGTTCTTC

j_gene: TRBJ2-6
abundance: NA
d_gene: NA
v_gene: TRBV6-2/TRBV6-3
CDR3aa: CANSPTGSGANVLTF
CDR3nt: TGTGCCAACAGTCCTACAGGGTCTGGGGCCAACGTCCTGACTTTC

j_gene: TRBJ2-7
abundance: NA
d_gene: NA
v_gene: TRBV6-5
CDR3aa: CASRKEEGPYEQYF
CDR3nt: TGTGCCAGCAGGAAAGAGGAAGGTCCCTACGAGCAGTACTTC

j_gene: TRBJ2-5
abundance: many
d_gene: TRBD2
v_gene: TRBV5-4
CDR3aa: CASSRGGGSGSGLETQYF
CDR3nt: TGTGCCAGCAGCCGAGGTGGGGGTAGCGGGAGTGGGCTAGAGACCCAGTACTTC

j_gene: TRBJ2-1
abundance: NA
d_gene: NA
v_gene: TRBV11-2
CDR3aa: CASSLGPKAYIGRFF
CDR3nt: TGTGCCAGCAGCCTAGGACCAAAGGCCTACATTGGGCGGTTCTTC

j_gene: TRBJ1-1
abundance: NA
d_gene: NA
v_gene: TRBV5-5
CDR3aa: CASSLFISGRVNTKAFF
CDR3nt: TGTGCCAGCAGCCTCTTTATCTCGGGACGGGTAAACACTAAAGCTTTCTTT

j_gene: TRBJ2-7
abundance: few
d_gene: NA
v_gene: TRBV4-1
CDR3aa: CASNQGGAPGYEQYF
CDR3nt: TGCGCCAGCAATCAGGGCGGGGCCCCAGGCTACGAGCAGTACTTC

j_gene: TRBJ2-3
abundance: NA
d_gene: NA
v_gene: TRBV11-3
CDR3aa: CASSLVSESSTDAQYF
CDR3nt: TGTGCAAGCAGCTTGGTCTCGGAGTCCAGCACAGATGCGCAGTATTTT

j_gene: TRBJ1-1
abundance: NA
d_gene: NA
v_gene: TRBV29-1
CDR3aa: CGAGNRVTEAFF
CDR3nt: TGCGGCGCCGGTAACAGGGTTACTGAAGCTTTCTTT

j_gene: TRBJ1-1
abundance: NA
d_gene: NA
v_gene: TRBV11-2
CDR3aa: CASSLNLGSSTEAFF
CDR3nt: TGTGCCAGCAGCTTAAATTTGGGCAGTAGCACTGAAGCTTTCTTT

j_gene: TRBJ2-1
abundance: NA
d_gene: NA
v_gene: TRBV12-3/TRBV12-4
CDR3aa: CVSSWYNELFF
CDR3nt: TGTGTCAGCAGTTGGTATAATGAGCTGTTCTTC

j_gene: TRBJ1-5
abundance: many
d_gene: NA
v_gene: TRBV5-6
CDR3aa: CASSSYGGRFQPQHF
CDR3nt: TGTGCCAGCAGCTCCTATGGGGGGCGGTTTCAGCCCCAGCATTTT

j_gene: TRBJ2-7
abundance: NA
d_gene: TRBD2
v_gene: TRBV5-4
CDR3aa: CASSSDLAAYKQYF
CDR3nt: TGTGCCAGCAGCTCAGATCTAGCGGCCTATAAGCAGTACTTC

j_gene: TRBJ1-5
abundance: NA
d_gene: NA
v_gene: TRBV29-1
CDR3aa: CSARAGTNQSQHF
CDR3nt: TGCAGCGCGAGGGCAGGCACAAATCAGTCCCAGCATTTT

j_gene: TRBJ2-1
abundance: NA
d_gene: NA
v_gene: TRBV11-2
CDR3aa: CASSTSKMSYNKQFF
CDR3nt: TGTGCCAGCAGCACCTCTAAGATGAGCTACAATAAGCAGTTCTTC

j_gene: TRBJ2-5
abundance: NA
d_gene: NA
v_gene: TRBV2
CDR3aa: CATSLNQETQYF
CDR3nt: TGTGCCACCTCTTTGAACCAAGAGACCCAGTACTTC

j_gene: TRBJ2-1
abundance: NA
d_gene: NA
v_gene: TRBV4-2
CDR3aa: CASSQDFFGEQFF
CDR3nt: TGTGCCAGCAGCCAAGATTTCTTCGGTGAGCAGTTCTTC

j_gene: TRBJ1-1
abundance: NA
d_gene: NA
v_gene: TRBV30
CDR3aa: CALSARGSEAFF
CDR3nt: TGTGCCTTGAGTGCCCGGGGATCTGAAGCTTTCTTT

j_gene: TRBJ2-7
abundance: many
d_gene: NA
v_gene: TRBV4-2
CDR3aa: CASSQDTGGNEQYF
CDR3nt: TGTGCCAGCAGCCAAGATACCGGTGGGAACGAGCAGTACTTC

j_gene: TRBJ1-2
abundance: NA
d_gene: TRBD1
v_gene: TRBV28
CDR3aa: CASISPSGQGPGGYTF
CDR3nt: TGTGCCAGCATTTCCCCCTCAGGACAGGGGCCGGGTGGCTACACCTTC

j_gene: TRBJ2-3
abundance: NA
d_gene: NA
v_gene: TRBV11-2
CDR3aa: CASSLVDILSTDTQYF
CDR3nt: TGTGCCAGCAGCTTAGTAGATATTCTCAGCACAGATACGCAGTATTTT

j_gene: TRBJ2-1
abundance: NA
d_gene: NA
v_gene: TRBV4-1
CDR3aa: CAGSQDPTGGPYNEQFF
CDR3nt: TGCGCCGGTAGCCAAGATCCTACCGGGGGGCCCTACAATGAGCAGTTCTTC

j_gene: TRBJ2-7
abundance: NA
d_gene: NA
v_gene: TRBV11-2
CDR3aa: CVSNLASNDSYEQYF
CDR3nt: TGTGTCAGCAACTTAGCTTCTAACGACTCCTACGAGCAGTACTTT

j_gene: TRBJ1-2
abundance: once
d_gene: TRBD1
v_gene: TRBV6-2/TRBV6-3
CDR3aa: CVSSTNRDSALYGYTF
CDR3nt: TGTGTCAGCAGCACGAACCGGGACAGTGCTCTATACGGCTACACCTTC

j_gene: TRBJ1-1
abundance: NA
d_gene: NA
v_gene: TRBV4-2
CDR3aa: CASNPGYTEAFF
CDR3nt: TGTGCCAGCAACCCGGGGTATACAGAAGCTTTCTTT

j_gene: TRBJ1-1
abundance: NA
d_gene: NA
v_gene: TRBV5-6
CDR3aa: CASSLALVGGQGRLEAEVFF
CDR3nt: TGTGCCAGCAGCTTGGCCCTTGTGGGCGGGCAAGGGCGACTTGAGGCTGAAGTTTTCTTT

j_gene: TRBJ2-3
abundance: NA
d_gene: NA
v_gene: TRBV29-1
CDR3aa: CSVGGGGDQPQYF
CDR3nt: TGTAGCGTTGGGGGCGGGGGAGATCAGCCCCAGTATTTT

j_gene: TRBJ2-1
abundance: once
d_gene: NA
v_gene: TRBV11-2
CDR3aa: CASILGAADLKIF
CDR3nt: TGTGCCAGCATCTTAGGGGCGGCGGACCTAAAGATCTTC

j_gene: TRBJ2-1
abundance: NA
d_gene: NA
v_gene: TRBV11-2
CDR3aa: CVGQKRQGGNEQFF
CDR3nt: TGTGTCGGCCAGAAGCGGCAGGGTGGCAATGAGCAGTTCTTC